What follows is one T cell receptor (beta chain) and its context. Its specificity is unknown. Expressed TCRB transcripts were sequenced because the entire RNA isolate underwent reverse transcription. Mean read depth for naive, central memory and regulatory T cell samples was approximately 3.57 million reads. This table comes from immunoSEQ multiplex PCR, and its TCRdb copy is limited to in-frame clones, with some not included. Of nearly 700,000 clones listed, around an eighth are singletons. CDR1 and CDR2 (germline): SNHLY, FYNNEI. Deletions cut 4 bases from V and 1 base from J, with 8 bases between. The CDR3 runs to 14 residues. The data were obtained in a study of beta chain features in type 1 diabetes. The study, taken as a whole, reports: TCRB CDR3 length was moderately but significantly reduced in all four CD4+ subsets of Type 1 diabetes patients. Possible PCR preference for shorter templates applied equally to patients and controls. The naive, central memory and Treg TCRB repertoires of patients appeared to be more similar to one another than those of healthy donors.

Sorting that relied on CD45RO/CCR7/CD25/CD127/CD95/CD27 yielded CD4+ naive, central memory, regulatory and stem cell-like memory cells. Sequenced input: naive CD4+ T cells from blood. V usage is TRBV2 and J usage is TRBJ1-5; D unresolved. The clonotype was recovered from a man aged 18 to 30 with type 1 diabetes. CDR3 protein: CASSVMFSNQPQHF. The CDR3 DNA follows: TGTGCCAGCAGTGTTATGTTCAGCAATCAGCCCCAGCATTTT.